The rows below give T cell receptor beta chains drawn from one sample of a study of T-cell reconstitution after alpha-beta-depleted transplantation in children. One entry per CDR3 protein, called by TCRdb with MiXCR from the PCR reads. The sample has 230,000 or so distinct CDR3 sequences, approximately 9.7% seen once. Sequenced here: PBMCs from the stem cell graft donor, sampled from the stem cell graft. The receptors were sampled from a human donor who donated a stem cell graft to a child with SCID. Each CDR3 is given with its conserved first and last residue. The D gene is left open where the match is weak. Some rows have no size entry. The others give once, few or many, or a class for an expanded clone.

J | size | V | D | DNA | CDR3
TRBJ2-7 | many | TRBV20-1 | - | TGCAGTGCTAGAGTAACGGAATACGAGCAGTACTTC | CSARVTEYEQYF
TRBJ2-7 | many | TRBV6-5 | TRBD1 | TGTGCCAGCAGCCGAACAGGGGCCGAGCAGTACTTC | CASSRTGAEQYF
TRBJ2-7 | many | TRBV20-1 | - | TGCAGTGCTAGTGCGAGGGGCGGGCAGTACTTC | CSASARGGQYF
TRBJ2-1 | many | TRBV20-1 | TRBD2 | TGCAGTGCTGGGGGGACTAGCGGGGACCCCTACAATGAGCAGTTCTTC | CSAGGTSGDPYNEQFF
TRBJ1-2 | many | TRBV6-5 | - | TGTGCCAGCAGTATCGGCCGGGGGGACTATGGCTACACCTTC | CASSIGRGDYGYTF
TRBJ1-2 | many | TRBV20-1 | TRBD1 | TGCAGTGCCCCGACAGGGCAATGGTTTGGGAACTATGGCTACACCTTC | CSAPTGQWFGNYGYTF
TRBJ2-7 | many | TRBV12-3/TRBV12-4 | - | TGCGCCAGCAGCTCCTCCTACGAGCAGTACTTC | CASSSSYEQYF
TRBJ2-1 | many | TRBV5-1 | - | TGCGCCAGCAGCCCAGTAGGGGACCCCTACAATGAGCAGTTCTTC | CASSPVGDPYNEQFF
TRBJ1-2 | many | TRBV7-9 | - | TGTGCCAGCAGCTTAGTGGGCGGATCACGAGGCTACACCTTC | CASSLVGGSRGYTF
TRBJ2-1 | many | TRBV9 | TRBD1 | TGTGCCAGCAGCCAGACAGGGGGCAATGAGCAGTTCTTC | CASSQTGGNEQFF
TRBJ1-5 | many | TRBV12-3/TRBV12-4 | - | TGTGCCAGCAGTTTACCAGGAAGTTCTACCTTGAATCAGCCCCAGCATTTT | CASSLPGSSTLNQPQHF
TRBJ2-1 | few | TRBV3-2 | - | TGTGCCTGCTCCCTCGGGACTAGCGGGGGGCTTAACAATGAGCAGTTCTTC | CACSLGTSGGLNNEQFF
TRBJ1-2 | many | TRBV10-3 | - | TGTGCCATCAGTGAGTCGACGGCGGGCTACGGCTACACCTTC | CAISESTAGYGYTF
TRBJ2-1 | many | TRBV12-3/TRBV12-4 | - | TGTGCCAGCAGTTTAGTGGGGCAAGGGGTTGAGCAGTTCTTC | CASSLVGQGVEQFF
TRBJ2-1 | - | TRBV3-1 | TRBD2 | TGTGCCAGCAGCCAAGAGGGGGTCGGCGGGGGGCACCCCTACTACAATGAGCAGTTCTTC | CASSQEGVGGGHPYYNEQFF
TRBJ2-3 | many | TRBV27 | - | TGTGCCAGCAACCCCCTCGGGGTAGGAAGGGGAGATACGCAGTATTTT | CASNPLGVGRGDTQYF
TRBJ2-1 | many | TRBV7-9 | TRBD1 | TGTGCCAGCAGCGGACAGGGCCCCTACAATGAGCAGTTCTTC | CASSGQGPYNEQFF
TRBJ1-6 | many | TRBV7-2 | - | TGTGCCAGCAGCAGGGACGCCTATAATTCACCCCTCCACTTT | CASSRDAYNSPLHF
TRBJ1-4 | many | TRBV20-1 | TRBD1 | TGCAGTGCTCGCGTGGGGACAGGGCAGAAACTGTTTTTT | CSARVGTGQKLFF
TRBJ1-1 | many | TRBV12-3/TRBV12-4 | TRBD1 | TGTGCCAGCAGTCCCGGACAGGGTCACACTGAAGCTTTCTTT | CASSPGQGHTEAFF
TRBJ1-4 | - | TRBV12-3/TRBV12-4 | TRBD1 | TGTGCCAGCAGAATCGGGACAGGGGAAGAAAAACTGTTTTTT | CASRIGTGEEKLFF
TRBJ2-3 | many | TRBV28 | - | TGTGCCAGCAGTTCCGGGCGGGTCCGCACAGATACGCAGTATTTT | CASSSGRVRTDTQYF
TRBJ2-2 | many | TRBV4-1 | - | TGCGCCAGCAGCCAAGCCTCCCTGGGGGGCACCGGGGAGCTGTTTTTT | CASSQASLGGTGELFF